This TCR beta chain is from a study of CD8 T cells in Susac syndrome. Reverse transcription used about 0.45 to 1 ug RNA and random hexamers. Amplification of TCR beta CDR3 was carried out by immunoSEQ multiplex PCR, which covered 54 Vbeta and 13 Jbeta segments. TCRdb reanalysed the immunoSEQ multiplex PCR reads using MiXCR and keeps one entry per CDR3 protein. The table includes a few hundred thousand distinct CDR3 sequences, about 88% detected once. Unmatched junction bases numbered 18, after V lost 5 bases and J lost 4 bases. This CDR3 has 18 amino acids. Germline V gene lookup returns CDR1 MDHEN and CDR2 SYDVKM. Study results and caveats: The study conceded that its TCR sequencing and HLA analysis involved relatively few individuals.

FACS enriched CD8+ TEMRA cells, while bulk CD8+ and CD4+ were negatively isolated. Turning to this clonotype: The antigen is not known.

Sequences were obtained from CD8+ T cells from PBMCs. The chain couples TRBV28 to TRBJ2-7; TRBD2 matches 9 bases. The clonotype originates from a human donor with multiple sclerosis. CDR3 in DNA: TGTGCCAGCAGTCGTCGAGTCGCGGGAGGGCCGGAAAAATACGAGCAGTACTTC. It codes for CASSRRVAGGPEKYEQYF. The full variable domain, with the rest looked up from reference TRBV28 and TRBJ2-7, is DVKVTQSSRYLVKRTGEKVFLECVQDMDHENMFWYRQDPGLGLRLIYFSYDVKMKEKGDIPEGYSVSREKKERFSLILESASTNQTSMYLCASSRRVAGGPEKYEQYFGPGTRLTVT.